Below are 32 T cell receptor beta chains sequenced from a single sample in a study of identical twins. TCRdb analysed the 5' RACE reads with MiXCR anew, one entry per CDR3 protein. The table lists about 1.7 million distinct CDR3 sequences, 32% of them singletons. The sequencing sample was made of cord blood. Receptors were obtained from a newborn girl in good health.

The chain employs TRBV9 and TRBJ2-3; D gene ambiguous. The CDR3 extends over 15 amino acids. The germline V and J ends were trimmed by 2 bases and 0 bases, with 10 bases remaining between them. Per germline, CDR1 SGDLS and CDR2 YYNGEE. The CDR3: CASSVDGLSTDTQYF. The DNA for the CDR3 is TGTGCCAGCAGCGTGGACGGGCTTAGCACAGATACGCAGTATTTT.

The V call is TRBV28, the J call TRBJ1-5, with unresolved D. The CDR3 contains 15 residues. The V end lost 3 bases, the J end lost 5 bases, and 14 bases lay between the germline ends. Germline values: CDR1 MDHEN, CDR2 SYDVKM. CDR3 sequence reads: CASSFLFHRDQPQHF. CDR3 DNA sequence: TGTGCCAGCAGTTTTCTATTCCATCGGGATCAGCCCCAGCATTTT.

This clonotype was recorded at least ten times. The chain combines TRBV29-1 with TRBJ1-4; D is unresolved. Trimming removed 7 bases at V and 5 bases at J, with 11 bases between. The CDR3 runs 12 residues. Germline V gene sequence: CDR1 SQVTM, CDR2 ANQGSEA. The CDR3 reads CSAGVTNEKLFF. DNA for the CDR3: TGCAGCGCGGGAGTAACGAATGAAAAACTGTTTTTT.

The genes are TRBV20-1 and TRBJ2-7; a possible D gene is TRBD2 (5 bases). Trimming shortened V by 0 bases and J by 7 bases, and 19 bases separated the two germline ends. The CDR3 covers 15 residues. Germline assignment: CDR1 DFQATT and CDR2 SNEGSKA (reference sequence). CDR3 loop: CSARDLAITYNEQYF. The CDR3 DNA is TGCAGTGCTAGAGATCTAGCTATAACCTACAATGAGCAGTACTTC.

CDR3 residues: CSANWDTGELFF. CDR3 bases: TGCAGTGCTAACTGGGACACCGGGGAGCTGTTTTTT. V is TRBV20-1 and J is TRBJ2-2; D call uncertain. The CDR3 runs to 12 residues. The V gene lost 4 bases and the J gene lost 3 bases, with 6 bases spanning the gap. Germline CDR1 DFQATT, CDR2 SNEGSKA (reference sequence).

The chain carries TRBV7-9 and TRBJ1-2, with D maybe TRBD1 (5 bases). Germline lookup yields CDR1 SEHNR and CDR2 FQNEAQ (reference sequence). The CDR3 is made up of 16 amino acids. V lost 2 bases and J lost 7, with 20 bases in between. CDR3 coding DNA: TGTGCCAGCAGCTTACTCGCCGGGCTAGGGGAAAGTGGCTACACCTTC. It yields the protein CASSLLAGLGESGYTF.

CDR3 DNA sequence: TGCGCCAGCAGCTCAGTCCCGGGACAGGGGACGAGGGAAAAACTGTTTTTT. Translation gives CASSSVPGQGTREKLFF. The chain has TRBV5-1 and TRBJ1-4, with TRBD1 identical over 10 bases. The ends lost 3 bases at V and 8 bases at J; junction bases unmatched: 13. The CDR3 consists of 17 residues. Germline V CDR1 and CDR2: SGHRS, YFSETQ.

This chain uses TRBV20-1 with TRBJ1-1, with D unclear. The CDR3 runs to 14 residues. Germline CDR1 reads DFQATT; CDR2 reads SNEGSKA (reference sequence). V lost 0 bases and J 8 bases, leaving 16 bases between the germline ends. Here the CDR3 reads CSAREGSVGAEAFF. The CDR3 bases are TGCAGTGCTAGAGAAGGCAGTGTGGGCGCCGAAGCTTTCTTT.

The rearrangement links TRBV20-1 to TRBJ2-7; possibly TRBD2 for D (6 bases). This CDR3 contains 15 residues. Trimming pared 8 bases from V and 7 bases from J, leaving 27 bases between. Germline V gene lookup returns CDR1 DFQATT and CDR2 SNEGSKA (reference sequence). For the CDR3, the DNA is TGCAGTCCCTCGAGCGGGCCCAGCTCCTACAATGAGCAGTACTTC. It is translated as CSPSSGPSSYNEQYF.

This sequence joins TRBV12-3 or TRBV12-4 and TRBJ1-4, with D possibly being TRBD1 (5 bases). The CDR3 contains 14 residues. The V and J ends lost 6 bases and 5 bases respectively, with 13 bases between them. CDR3 loop: CASSPGTSNEKLFF. DNA for the CDR3: TGTGCCAGCAGCCCCGGGACTTCAAATGAAAAACTGTTTTTT.

This sequence joins TRBV27 and TRBJ1-5, with D unclear. CDR1 MNHEY and CDR2 SMNVEV come from the germline V gene (reference sequence). Trimming removed 7 bases at V and 3 bases at J, with 10 bases between. This CDR3 contains 13 residues. CDR3 loop: CASKSTVNQPQHF. CDR3 coding DNA: TGTGCCAGCAAATCGACGGTCAATCAGCCCCAGCATTTT.

This clonotype has only a few counts. V and J are TRBV9 and TRBJ2-3, with a tentative D call TRBD2 (5 bases). Germline CDR1 and CDR2: SGDLS and YYNGEE. V shed 3 bases and J shed 5 bases, with 16 bases lying between them. The CDR3 covers 15 residues. The CDR3 sequence is CASSATDWAGDTQYF. DNA for the CDR3: TGTGCCAGCAGCGCCACCGACTGGGCGGGAGATACGCAGTATTTT. The complete variable domain, with remaining parts taken from reference TRBV9 and TRBJ2-3, reads DSGVTQTPKHLITATGQRVTLRCSPRSGDLSVYWYQQSLDQGLQFLIQYYNGEERAKGNILERFSAQQFPDLHSELNLSSLELGDSALYFCASSATDWAGDTQYFGPGTRLTVL.

This chain connects TRBV3-1 to TRBJ2-4, with 9 bases that match TRBD1. Matching the DNA end better, TRBJ2-7 makes the J call doubtful. The CDR3 totals 12 residues. Germline assignment: CDR1 LGHDT and CDR2 YNNKEL (reference sequence). CDR3 nucleotides: TGTGCCATCCGGGACAGGGTCGGCGAGCAGTACTTC. Translating it yields CAIRDRVGEQYF.

Only a few counts were recorded for this clonotype. The genes are TRBV20-1 and TRBJ2-7, with D possibly TRBD2 on 6 matching bases. Germline CDR1 and CDR2: DFQATT and SNEGSKA (reference sequence). The CDR3 totals 14 residues. V was trimmed by 3 bases and J by 2 bases, leaving 14 bases between them. In DNA, the CDR3 is TGCAGTGCTAGCCGACCGGGACTCCCCTACGAGCAGTACTTC. It is translated as CSASRPGLPYEQYF.

The chain couples TRBV4-2 to TRBJ2-1; possible D gene TRBD2, 5 bases. Looked up from germline, CDR1 is LGHNA and CDR2 is YNFKEQ. The CDR3 totals 13 residues. V lost 0 bases, J lost 12 bases, and 12 bases lay in between. This CDR3 is CASSQDRTPWQFF. The CDR3 DNA is TGTGCCAGCAGCCAAGACCGGACTCCGTGGCAGTTCTTC.

This clonotype has a handful of counts. The chain is built from TRBV20-1 and TRBJ1-4; 7 nucleotides agree with TRBD1. The CDR3 is 13 amino acids. Germline V gene lookup returns CDR1 DFQATT and CDR2 SNEGSKA (reference sequence). Trimming cost V 6 bases and J 13 bases; bases outside gene matches: 14. CDR3 DNA: TGCAGTGCCCGTGGACAGGTGTCTTCGAGACTGTTTTTT. It specifies CSARGQVSSRLFF.

This clonotype was seen many times. The V call is TRBV12-3 or TRBV12-4, the J call TRBJ2-3, with D uncertain. Trimming took off 3 bases at V and 5 bases at J, with 6 bases between the two ends. CDR3 length: 12 residues. CDR3 DNA: TGTGCCAGCAGTTTCTCGGTAGATACGCAGTATTTT. Translating it yields CASSFSVDTQYF.

The chain uses TRBV5-1 and TRBJ2-1; 7 positions agree with TRBD1. The DNA end is more similar to TRBJ2-7, so the J call may be wrong. Germline values: CDR1 SGHRS, CDR2 YFSETQ. The CDR3 spans 16 residues. CDR3 in amino acids: CASSTDGQEHYNEQYF. CDR3 nucleotide sequence: TGCGCCAGCAGCACCGACGGACAGGAGCACTACAATGAGCAGTACTTC.

The rearrangement links TRBV5-1 to TRBJ1-1; no clear D gene. The V gene's germline CDR1 is SGHRS and CDR2 YFSETQ. There are 16 residues in the CDR3. V lost 4 bases, J lost 3 bases, and 19 bases lay in between. The CDR3 is CASSTLSVRRDTEAFF. The CDR3 DNA sequence: TGCGCCAGCAGCACCCTGTCAGTAAGAAGGGACACTGAAGCTTTCTTT.

The CDR3 DNA follows: TGTGCCAGCAGCAATACTAAACCGGGACTTCAAGAGACCCAGTACTTC. Its translation: CASSNTKPGLQETQYF. This chain connects TRBV5-4 to TRBJ2-5; tentative D call: TRBD2 (6 bases). The CDR3 extends over 16 amino acids. Trimming cost V 4 bases and J 2 bases, with 18 bases left between them. Germline V gene lookup returns CDR1 SGHNT and CDR2 YYREEE (reference sequence).

The V and J genes are TRBV10-3 and TRBJ2-7; TRBD1 matches at 8 bases. V was pared by 6 bases and J by 7 bases, with 2 bases of the junction left unmatched. CDR3 length equals 11 residues. Germline V gene lookup returns CDR1 ENHRY and CDR2 SYGVKD. CDR3 amino acids: CAIRTGDEQYF. The CDR3 nucleotides read TGTGCCATCAGGACAGGGGATGAGCAGTACTTC.

Turning to this clonotype: A much larger clonotype is one base distant, so this may be a read error. The V call is TRBV12-3 or TRBV12-4, the J call TRBJ2-3; D is uncertain. This CDR3 region has 14 residues. Written as DNA, the CDR3 is TGTGCCACCGGTCGGCTCCCAAACACAGATACGCGGTATTTT. This codes for CATGRLPNTDTRYF.

In this sample, this clonotype turned up a few times. The chain has TRBV12-3 or TRBV12-4 and TRBJ2-7; TRBD1 agrees at 8 bases. This CDR3 has 17 residues. The trim removed 6 bases at V and 2 bases at J, leaving 15 bases unmatched. The CDR3 sequence is CASSLRVFGQGTYEQYF. The CDR3 nucleotides are TGTGCCAGCAGCCTTCGCGTTTTCGGACAGGGAACCTACGAGCAGTACTTC.

This clonotype has just a few counts. The rearrangement joins TRBV20-1 to TRBJ2-7, with TRBD2 identical over 7 bases. V was clipped by 2 bases and J by 2 bases; unmatched bases: 3. The CDR3 runs to 13 residues. CDR1 and CDR2 (germline): DFQATT, SNEGSKA (reference sequence). Here the CDR3 reads CSARMAGAYEQYF. The CDR3 DNA follows: TGCAGTGCTAGAATGGCGGGAGCCTACGAGCAGTACTTC.

This clonotype was observed a few times. V is TRBV10-3 and J is TRBJ2-1, with 7 positions matching TRBD1. This CDR3 is built from 13 residues. V lost 11 bases to trimming and J lost 6 bases; unmatched junction nucleotides: 10. From germline, CDR1 is ENHRY and CDR2 SYGVKD. The CDR3 loop reads CAAEGAPGNEQFF. The CDR3 DNA sequence: TGTGCCGCCGAGGGGGCGCCGGGCAATGAGCAGTTCTTC.

The CDR3: CSANHREVGGEQFF. CDR3 bases: TGCAGTGCTAACCACAGGGAAGTCGGTGGTGAGCAGTTCTTC. The chain links TRBV20-1 to TRBJ2-1; TRBD1 might be the D (6 bases). Germline V gene data show CDR1 as DFQATT and CDR2 as SNEGSKA (reference sequence). Trimming cost V 4 bases and J 9 bases, with 19 bases left between them. This CDR3 is 14 amino acids long.

This sequence joins TRBV12-3 or TRBV12-4 and TRBJ2-5; no clear D gene. The V and J ends lost 5 bases and 1 base respectively, with 11 bases between them. The CDR3 consists of 14 residues. The DNA for the CDR3 is TGTGCCAGCAGTATGAGACACTTCCAAGAGACCCAGTACTTC. This sequence encodes CASSMRHFQETQYF.

The chain recombines TRBV20-1 with TRBJ2-7, with TRBD1 matching 12 bases. V lost 0 bases to trimming and J lost 9 bases; unmatched junction nucleotides: 9. The CDR3 is made up of 15 amino acids. Germline V CDR1 and CDR2: DFQATT, SNEGSKA (reference sequence). The CDR3 loop is CSARESGTGGVVQYF. In DNA form, the CDR3 reads TGCAGTGCTAGAGAGTCCGGGACAGGGGGCGTTGTGCAGTACTTC.

This chain joins TRBV7-2 and TRBJ2-1; TRBD1 might be the D (6 bases). The length of the CDR3 is 18 residues. Germline loops: CDR1 SGHTA, CDR2 FQGNSA. V gave up 2 bases and J gave up 13 bases, with 30 bases separating them. The chain's CDR3 is CASSLSLGTVGTQETQFF. The CDR3 DNA reads as TGTGCCAGCAGCTTATCCCTCGGGACGGTTGGGACACAAGAGACCCAGTTCTTC.

The rearrangement uses TRBV20-1 and TRBJ2-1, with TRBD2 identical over 9 bases. V was pared by 7 bases and J by 7 bases, with 5 bases of the junction left unmatched. This CDR3 is 12 amino acids long. Germline V gene data show CDR1 as DFQATT and CDR2 as SNEGSKA (reference sequence). In nucleotides, the CDR3 is TGCAGTGGGCGGGAGGGCCAGAATGAGCAGTTCTTC. As protein: CSGREGQNEQFF.

This clonotype was seen only a few times. The V gene is TRBV29-1, the J gene TRBJ2-1; no definite D call. With 3 bases removed from V and 1 base from J, the gap between germline ends came to 7 bases. The CDR3 is 13 residues long. Germline CDR1 is SQVTM and CDR2 is ANQGSEA. The CDR3: CSVDSASYNEQFF. The CDR3 bases are TGCAGCGTTGATTCGGCTTCCTACAATGAGCAGTTCTTC.

The chain combines TRBV2 with TRBJ2-6; D is unclear. The CDR3 covers 14 residues. Germline CDR1 and CDR2: SNHLY and FYNNEI. Trimming cost V 6 bases and J 4 bases, with 10 bases left between them. CDR3 in DNA: TGTGCCAGCAGACTCGGGCCCGGGGCCAACGTCCTGACTTTC. Residues: CASRLGPGANVLTF.